The clone carrying this T cell receptor (beta chain) has only a few counts. This entry comes from a study of blood T cell repertoires in COVID-19. About the study: Sites across the United States, Italy and Spain contributed samples from acute and convalescent COVID-19. PBMCs, B-cell-depleted T cells, or T cells were the source of the cDNA or gDNA that made up the material.

In the authors' workflow: Amplification from reference gene primers served as the basis for estimated nucleated cell counts. Clones were sequenced by immunoSEQ multiplex PCR, and TCRdb holds only the in-frame ones, with some missing. That table furnishes V, J and clone size, whereas the DNA furnished D and trimming. The table lists 250,000 or so clones, around 84% of them singletons, with approximately 1.4% in the top ten. The V gene's germline CDR1 is SGHAT and CDR2 FQNNGV. There are 14 residues in the CDR3. With 6 bases removed from V and 4 bases from J, the gap between germline ends came to 12 bases.

The sequenced sample was peripheral blood. The clonotype comes from a woman in her thirties or forties who had recovered from COVID-19. The chain is built from TRBV11-2 and TRBJ2-2, with D perhaps matching TRBD1 (6 bases). The CDR3 coding sequence is TGTGCCAGCAGGTCGGGGACACTCACCGGGGAGCTGTTTTTT. This encodes CASRSGTLTGELFF. The full variable domain, rest sourced from reference TRBV11-2 and TRBJ2-2, is EAGVAQSPRYKIIEKRQSVAFWCNPISGHATLYWYQQILGQGPKLLIQFQNNGVVDDSQLPKDRFSAERLKGVDSTLKIQPAKLEDSAVYLCASRSGTLTGELFFGEGSRLTVL.